A selection of T cell receptor beta chains follows, all from one sample in a study of regulatory T cells in long-lasting Graves disease. TCRdb reprocessed the multiplex PCR reads via MiXCR and lists one record per CDR3 protein. The sample holds around 500,000 distinct CDR3 sequences, roughly a sixth seen once. This sample also appeared in a second study, on T cells in Graves' hyperthyroidism and ophthalmopathy.

The sample consisted of peripheral blood mononuclear cells (PBMCs), taken at new diagnosis, from a patient treated with antithyroid drugs. These receptors came from a woman aged 40-65 years with Graves disease. Each CDR3 is given with its conserved first and last residue. The D gene is left open where the match is weak. Only some rows state a clone size, as once, few, many or a class for expanded clones.

j_call,v_call,clone_size,d_call,cdr3_aa,cdr3_nt
TRBJ1-2,TRBV19,NA,NA,CASSIDPEYGYTF,TGTGCCAGTAGTATAGATCCAGAGTATGGCTACACCTTC
TRBJ1-5,TRBV7-9,NA,NA,CASSVGGGSNQPQHF,TGTGCCAGCAGCGTCGGGGGGGGAAGCAATCAGCCCCAGCATTTT
TRBJ2-7,TRBV12-3/TRBV12-4,NA,TRBD1,CASSTRGHLYEQYF,TGTGCCAGCAGTACGAGGGGGCACCTCTACGAGCAGTACTTC
TRBJ1-5,TRBV24-1,many,NA,CATSVGGHGNQPQHF,TGTGCCACCAGTGTGGGGGGACACGGCAATCAGCCCCAGCATTTT
TRBJ1-4,TRBV11-2,few,NA,CASSYSTTNEKLFF,TGTGCCAGCAGCTATAGTACAACTAATGAAAAACTGTTTTTT
TRBJ2-5,TRBV4-2,NA,NA,CASSQGEGGETQYF,TGTGCCAGCAGCCAAGGAGAGGGGGGAGAGACCCAGTACTTC
TRBJ1-1,TRBV5-1,many,NA,CASSSGTASTEAFF,TGTGCCAGCAGCTCCGGGACTGCTTCCACTGAAGCTTTCTTT
TRBJ2-3,TRBV7-9,many,NA,CASSFRPGPAPDTQYF,TGTGCCAGCAGCTTTCGGCCCGGGCCCGCCCCAGATACGCAGTATTTT
TRBJ1-2,TRBV15,few,NA,CATSPWTGYGYTF,TGTGCCACCAGCCCCTGGACCGGCTATGGCTACACCTTC
TRBJ1-6,TRBV6-1,NA,NA,CASSDDRYNSPLHF,TGTGCCAGCAGTGACGACAGATATAATTCACCCCTCCACTTT
TRBJ1-6,TRBV6-5,many,NA,CASSSPGNSPLHF,TGTGCCAGCAGTTCGCCAGGGAATTCACCCCTCCACTTT
TRBJ2-2,TRBV3-1,many,TRBD1,CASRDRENTGELFF,TGTGCCAGCAGGGACAGGGAGAACACCGGGGAGCTGTTTTTT
TRBJ2-7,TRBV7-9,NA,NA,CASSLGVGVSSYEQYF,TGTGCCAGCAGCTTAGGAGTCGGGGTAAGCTCCTACGAGCAGTACTTC
TRBJ2-1,TRBV20-1,few,TRBD2,CSARSGLAGFNEQFF,TGCAGTGCTAGATCCGGACTAGCGGGGTTTAATGAGCAGTTCTTC
TRBJ1-2,TRBV7-9,NA,NA,CASSLGPNRLPYGYTF,TGTGCCAGCAGCTTAGGACCGAACAGATTGCCCTATGGCTACACCTTC
TRBJ2-4,TRBV11-2,NA,TRBD2,CASSLRRGVLKNIQYF,TGTGCCAGCAGCTTAAGACGGGGGGTACTCAAAAACATTCAGTACTTC
TRBJ2-3,TRBV12-3/TRBV12-4,many,TRBD2,CASSSFGTSGTDTQYF,TGTGCCAGCAGTTCGTTCGGGACTAGCGGCACAGATACGCAGTATTTT
TRBJ2-1,TRBV14,NA,NA,CASSQDLWINNEQFF,TGTGCCAGCAGCCAAGATCTCTGGATAAACAATGAGCAGTTCTTC
TRBJ2-1,TRBV12-5,NA,NA,CASGLVRLQYNEQFF,TGTGCTAGTGGTTTGGTACGATTACAGTACAATGAGCAGTTCTTC
TRBJ2-7,TRBV3-1,many,NA,CASRPGIAAYEQYF,TGTGCCAGCAGACCCGGTATAGCAGCCTACGAGCAGTACTTC
TRBJ2-3,TRBV7-2,many,NA,CASSRDSIDTQYF,TGTGCCAGCAGCCGTGACAGTATAGATACGCAGTATTTT
TRBJ2-7,TRBV19,NA,NA,CASSTPRGEQYF,TGTGCCAGTAGTACCCCTCGTGGTGAGCAGTACTTC
TRBJ2-2,TRBV3-1,few,NA,CASSQERWRGPGELFF,TGTGCCAGCAGCCAAGAAAGGTGGCGGGGCCCCGGGGAGCTGTTTTTT
TRBJ2-6,TRBV12-3/TRBV12-4,NA,TRBD1,CASSPAGQAISGANVLTF,TGTGCCAGCAGCCCGGCGGGACAGGCGATCTCTGGGGCCAACGTCCTGACTTTC
TRBJ1-2,TRBV20-1,NA,NA,CSASTREFYGYTF,TGCAGTGCTAGTACTCGTGAGTTCTATGGCTACACCTTC
TRBJ2-3,TRBV14,NA,NA,CASSQVVWREQRLFTDTQYF,TGTGCCAGCAGCCAAGTGGTCTGGCGGGAACAGCGCCTATTCACAGATACGCAGTATTTT
TRBJ1-6,TRBV11-1,NA,TRBD1,CASSPTGASPLHF,TGTGCCAGTAGTCCTACAGGGGCTTCACCCCTCCACTTT
TRBJ1-1,TRBV11-1,many,NA,CASSLFTGNTEAFF,TGTGCCAGCAGCTTATTCACAGGGAACACTGAAGCTTTCTTT
TRBJ2-4,TRBV7-6,few,TRBD2,CASSSWEGIQYF,TGTGCCAGCAGCTCGTGGGAGGGCATTCAGTACTTC
TRBJ2-7,TRBV7-9,NA,TRBD2,CASSLIATAGGPNEQYF,TGTGCCAGCAGCTTAATCGCTACGGCGGGGGGGCCGAACGAGCAGTACTTC
TRBJ1-2,TRBV5-6,NA,NA,CASSREPYGYTF,TGTGCCAGCAGCCGGGAACCCTATGGCTACACCTTC
TRBJ2-2,TRBV20-1,many,NA,CSARGRGTSDSGELFF,TGCAGTGCTAGAGGGAGGGGGACAAGTGATTCCGGGGAGCTGTTTTTT
TRBJ2-3,TRBV4-2,few,TRBD2,CASSQEAGAGVVTQYF,TGTGCCAGCAGCCAAGAGGCAGGAGCGGGGGTGGTTACGCAGTATTTT
TRBJ1-1,TRBV6-1,many,NA,CASSPRRHGTEAFF,TGTGCCAGCAGTCCTCGCCGACATGGCACTGAAGCTTTCTTT
TRBJ1-1,TRBV20-1,many,TRBD1,CSATTGFTEAFF,TGCAGTGCTACGACAGGGTTCACTGAAGCTTTCTTT
TRBJ2-7,TRBV6-5,many,TRBD2,CASSWTRAEQYF,TGTGCCAGCAGTTGGACTAGAGCCGAGCAGTACTTC
TRBJ1-2,TRBV7-2,many,NA,CASRSAVGRGYGYTF,TGTGCCAGCAGATCCGCAGTGGGTAGGGGGTATGGCTACACCTTC
TRBJ2-7,TRBV5-1,many,NA,CASSLVSEGYEQYF,TGCGCCAGCAGCTTGGTTTCCGAGGGCTACGAGCAGTACTTC
TRBJ2-7,TRBV30,few,TRBD1,CAWSQGQAYEQYF,TGTGCCTGGAGCCAGGGACAGGCCTACGAGCAGTACTTC
TRBJ1-1,TRBV30,once,TRBD1,CAWMTQDGQGLSRAFF,TGTGCCTGGATGACCCAAGATGGACAGGGACTATCTCGGGCTTTCTTT
TRBJ2-7,TRBV11-3,few,NA,CASSPDFPAEQYF,TGTGCCAGCAGCCCCGATTTCCCCGCCGAGCAGTACTTC
TRBJ1-1,TRBV6-1,many,TRBD1,CASSGPGQKNTEAFF,TGTGCCAGCAGTGGCCCGGGACAGAAGAACACTGAAGCTTTCTTT
TRBJ2-1,TRBV19,NA,TRBD2,CASSIFSGGEEQFF,TGTGCCAGTAGTATATTTAGCGGGGGGGAGGAGCAGTTCTTC
TRBJ2-1,TRBV29-1,many,TRBD1,CSVPGQGYNEQFF,TGCAGCGTTCCGGGACAGGGATACAATGAGCAGTTCTTC
TRBJ1-6,TRBV2,NA,NA,CASYTGTTNSPLHF,TGTGCCAGCTACACCGGGACGACGAATTCACCCCTCCACTTT
TRBJ2-2,TRBV3-1,many,NA,CASSQGLAIGELFF,TGTGCCAGCAGCCAAGGGCTGGCAATCGGGGAGCTGTTTTTT
TRBJ2-3,TRBV19,NA,NA,CASSRASPTDTQYF,TGTGCCAGTAGTAGGGCTAGCCCGACAGATACGCAGTATTTT
TRBJ2-3,TRBV7-6,NA,TRBD2,CASSPRTRGGPDTQYF,TGTGCCAGCAGCCCTCGCACGCGGGGGGGCCCAGATACGCAGTATTTT
TRBJ2-4,TRBV27,NA,NA,CASSSLGGGTQYF,TGTGCCAGCAGTAGTTTAGGGGGGGGAACACAGTACTTC
TRBJ2-7,TRBV3-1,many,NA,CASSQESVFWNEQYF,TGTGCCAGCAGCCAAGAGTCGGTTTTCTGGAACGAGCAGTACTTC